This T cell receptor (beta chain) was sequenced during a study of spatial heterogeneity in lung cancer. Study information: Any follow-up PBMC samples that were available went on to be sequenced, and the median time to follow-up was roughly 2 years after resection. Combinations of a unique TCR and a UMI were tallied in raw reads, and on average each appeared more than ten times.

TCRdb redid the calling of the 5' RACE reads with MiXCR, one entry per CDR3 protein. Counted here are tens of thousands of distinct CDR3 sequences, around 7.6% occurring once; the ten biggest clones make up approximately 8.8%. Specified time point: blood at routine non-recurrence follow-up after resection. No cells were sorted before sequencing. The whole RNA sequenced was extracted from tumor, nontumor lung or frozen PBMC. The ends were cut back, 1 base at V and 5 bases at J, with 6 bases in the middle. Germline lookup yields CDR1 SGHAT and CDR2 FQNNGV. The CDR3 is made up of 13 amino acids. This clonotype showed up many times.

The V gene is TRBV11-2, the J gene TRBJ1-5; D is ambiguous. The specimen comprised PBMCs, sampled at follow-up. The clonotype originates from a male donor with early-stage non-small cell lung cancer. CDR3 amino acids: CASSLGGYQPQHF. The CDR3 DNA is TGTGCCAGCAGCTTAGGGGGATATCAGCCCCAGCATTTT.